These 18 T cell receptor beta chains share one sample of origin, sequenced in a study of cytomegalovirus exposure and HLA in healthy donors. This PCR relied on a set of 60 Vbeta primers and 13 Jbeta primers. Some clones are missing from TCRdb's copy, which holds only in-frame ones; the method was immunoSEQ multiplex PCR. The repertoire holds roughly 200,000 clones, with around four fifths as singletons. Sequencing was done on a sample of PBMCs. These receptors all stem from a middle-aged man in good health and CMV-seropositive.

The chain joins TRBV4-3 to TRBJ2-2, with TRBD2 matching 12 bases. Per the germline V gene, CDR1 is LGHNA and CDR2 is YSLEER. V trimming: 4 bases; J trimming: 6 bases; junction bases outside the gene matches: 3. The CDR3 sequence is 15 residues long. CDR3 in DNA: TGCGCCAGCAGCCTTCGGACTAGCGGGGCCGGGGAGCTGTTTTTT. Its translation: CASSLRTSGAGELFF.

Remarks on this clone: At one boundary the junction diverges from the germline segment, which might be a read error. The rearrangement links TRBV7-6 to TRBJ2-4; 9 bases align to TRBD2. Germline CDR1 reads SGHVS; CDR2 reads FNYEAQ. The CDR3 is made up of 16 amino acids. DNA for the CDR3: TGTGCCAGCAGCTTAGCATCAGCGGGAGGCCTAAACAGTCAGTACTTC. This gives the protein CASSLASAGGLNSQYF.

This clone was seen a single time. The gene calls are TRBV6-5 and TRBJ2-1; TRBD2 matches at 8 bases. There are 12 residues in the CDR3. The germline gives CDR1 MNHEY, CDR2 SVGAGI. After removal of 5 bases from V and 14 bases from J, the junction contained 8 bases not matched to a gene. The CDR3 sequence is CASSPPGGIKFF. DNA for the CDR3: TGTGCCAGCAGTCCTCCGGGAGGGATAAAGTTCTTC.

The chain is built from TRBV25-1 and TRBJ2-2; tentative D call: TRBD2 (6 bases). Trimming took 8 bases from V and 0 from J, leaving 13 bases between them. Germline loops: CDR1 MGHDK, CDR2 SYGVNS. The CDR3 totals 15 residues. Written as DNA, the CDR3 is TGTGCCAGCGGCCAGACTAGAGCGAACACCGGGGAGCTGTTTTTT. It encodes CASGQTRANTGELFF.

The chain carries TRBV28 and TRBJ2-3; unclear D gene. The CDR3 is 17 amino acids. Germline V gene sequence: CDR1 MDHEN, CDR2 SYDVKM. The V end lost 5 bases, the J end lost 3 bases, and 21 bases lay between the germline ends. The CDR3 DNA reads as TGTGCCAGCAGTCCCTGGAGCCTCCTGCTAAGGACAGATACGCAGTATTTT. Protein sequence: CASSPWSLLLRTDTQYF.

This clone has more than one count but fewer than ten. V usage is TRBV6-5 and J usage is TRBJ1-2; no clear D gene. Trimming pared 6 bases from V and 7 bases from J, leaving 18 bases between. Per the germline V gene, CDR1 is MNHEY and CDR2 is SVGAGI. The CDR3 loop spans 14 amino acids. The CDR3 nucleotides read TGTGCCAGCAGGGGCGTGGGCCGAGAACGTGGCTACACCTTC. The encoded protein is CASRGVGRERGYTF.

The rearrangement links TRBV18 to TRBJ1-1; TRBD1 matches 7 bases. V trimming: 8 bases; J trimming: 4 bases; junction bases outside the gene matches: 10. CDR3 size: 14 residues. CDR1 and CDR2 (germline): KGHSH, LQKENI. CDR3 DNA sequence: TGTGCCAGCAGACAGGGACCTTCGGGCACTGAAGCTTTCTTT. Translation gives CASRQGPSGTEAFF.

This chain uses TRBV5-1 with TRBJ1-2; D is perhaps TRBD1 (5 bases). The germline V gene has CDR1 SGHRS and CDR2 YFSETQ. With 2 bases removed from V and 0 bases from J, the gap between germline ends came to 26 bases. This CDR3 is built from 20 residues. This CDR3 reads CASSLGYWGARPTSNYGYTF. DNA for the CDR3: TGCGCCAGCAGCTTAGGGTATTGGGGCGCCCGACCAACGTCTAACTATGGCTACACCTTC.

The chain recombines TRBV6-5 with TRBJ1-2; tentatively, D is TRBD1 (6 bases). Trimming took 0 bases from V and 6 from J, leaving 8 bases between them. Germline V gene lookup returns CDR1 MNHEY and CDR2 SVGAGI. The CDR3 is 13 amino acids. This chain's CDR3 is CASSYSGGDGYTF. CDR3 coding DNA: TGTGCCAGCAGTTACTCAGGGGGTGATGGCTACACCTTC.

V gene TRBV19 combines with J gene TRBJ2-7; TRBD2 aligns across 10 bases. V dropped 4 bases and J dropped 5; count of bases not matched to a gene: 14. The CDR3 loop spans 17 amino acids. Germline V lookup: CDR1 LNHDA, CDR2 SQIVND (reference sequence). The CDR3 sequence is CASSSSGRRQIGHEQYF. As DNA, the CDR3 is TGTGCCAGTAGTAGTAGCGGGAGGCGCCAGATAGGGCACGAGCAGTACTTC.

CDR3 amino acids: CASSSNRAMFSEQYF. DNA for the CDR3: TGTGCCAGCAGCTCTAACAGGGCAATGTTCTCCGAGCAGTACTTC. The V gene is TRBV7-6, the J gene TRBJ2-7, with TRBD1 as a possible D gene (6 bases). This CDR3 is built from 15 residues. V lost 4 bases and J lost 6, with 19 bases in between. Germline CDR1 SGHVS, CDR2 FNYEAQ.

V usage is TRBV7-3 and J usage is TRBJ1-6, with 9 bases aligning to TRBD1. Per germline, CDR1 SGHTA and CDR2 FQGTGA. The junction had 6 bases not matched to a gene; V was cut back by 5 bases and J by 10 bases. This CDR3 contains 14 residues. The CDR3 reads CASSLRQGESPLHF. CDR3 coding DNA: TGTGCCAGCAGCCTTAGACAGGGGGAGTCACCCCTCCACTTT. The whole variable domain, remainder taken from reference TRBV7-3 and TRBJ1-6, is GAGVSQTPSNKVTEKGKYVELRCDPISGHTALYWYRQSLGQGPEFLIYFQGTGAADDSGLPNDRFFAVRPEGSVSTLKIQRTERGDSAVYLCASSLRQGESPLHFGNGTRLTVT.

The chain joins TRBV9 to TRBJ2-2; 7 bases match TRBD2. The CDR3 totals 15 residues. Trimming took 0 bases from V and 6 from J; bases not matched to a gene: 5. CDR1 SGDLS and CDR2 YYNGEE come from the germline V gene. The CDR3 loop is CASSVVGGESGELFF. The CDR3, as DNA: TGTGCCAGCAGCGTAGTGGGGGGGGAGTCCGGGGAGCTGTTTTTT. The full variable domain, in which reference TRBV9 and TRBJ2-2 provide the parts outside the CDR3, is DSGVTQTPKHLITATGQRVTLRCSPRSGDLSVYWYQQSLDQGLQFLIQYYNGEERAKGNILERFSAQQFPDLHSELNLSSLELGDSALYFCASSVVGGESGELFFGEGSRLTVL.

This clone was detected a few times. V usage is TRBV13 and J usage is TRBJ1-2; maybe TRBD1 (5 bases). Germline CDR1 PRHDT, CDR2 FYEKMQ (reference sequence). The CDR3 spans 15 residues. The V end lost 2 bases, the J end lost 1 base, and 11 bases lay between the germline ends. CDR3 residues: CASSLRSGHNYGYTF. In DNA, the CDR3 is TGTGCCAGCAGCTTAAGGTCCGGACATAACTATGGCTACACCTTC.

V is TRBV7-6 and J is TRBJ2-7, with D possibly being TRBD2 (6 bases). Germline V lookup: CDR1 SGHVS, CDR2 FNYEAQ. V was pared by 5 bases and J by 1 base, with 12 bases between. The length of the CDR3 is 14 residues. The CDR3 sequence is CASSRDWTSYEQYF. CDR3 coding DNA: TGTGCCAGCAGCCGGGACTGGACTTCCTACGAGCAGTACTTC. The complete variable domain, with remaining parts taken from reference TRBV7-6 and TRBJ2-7, reads GAGVSQSPRYKVTKRGQDVALRCDPISGHVSLYWYRQALGQGPEFLTYFNYEAQQDKSGLPNDRFSAERPEGSISTLTIQRTEQRDSAMYRCASSRDWTSYEQYFGPGTRLTVT.

The chain employs TRBV19 and TRBJ1-1, with 7 bases aligning to TRBD1. The trim removed 4 bases at V and 0 bases at J, leaving 11 bases unmatched. The CDR3 length is 17 residues. CDR1 and CDR2 (germline): LNHDA, SQIVND (reference sequence). The CDR3 nucleotides read TGTGCCAGTAGTAGGGGGTCGACAGGGTTCATGAACACTGAAGCTTTCTTT. Amino acid sequence: CASSRGSTGFMNTEAFF. The full variable domain, completed using reference TRBV19 and TRBJ1-1, is DGGITQSPKYLFRKEGQNVTLSCEQNLNHDAMYWYRQDPGQGLRLIYYSQIVNDFQKGDIAEGYSVSREKKESFPLTVTSAQKNPTAFYLCASSRGSTGFMNTEAFFGQGTRLTVV.

The genes are TRBV29-1 and TRBJ2-1; a weak D match, TRBD1 (6 bases). This CDR3 has 11 amino acids. The germline V and J ends were trimmed by 3 bases and 8 bases, with 8 bases remaining between them. Germline values: CDR1 SQVTM, CDR2 ANQGSEA. This CDR3 reads CSVEGADEQFF. As DNA, the CDR3 is TGCAGCGTTGAGGGGGCGGATGAGCAGTTCTTC.

The J gene is TRBJ2-2, the V gene TRBV7-7; D possibly corresponds to TRBD2 (5 bases). CDR1 is SSHAT, CDR2 FNYEAQ, per germline (reference sequence). CDR3 length: 13 amino acids. V lost 5 bases to trimming and J lost 5 bases, with 9 bases between them. CDR3 loop: CASSIERTGELFF. CDR3 nucleotides: TGTGCCAGCAGCATTGAGCGGACCGGGGAGCTGTTTTTT.